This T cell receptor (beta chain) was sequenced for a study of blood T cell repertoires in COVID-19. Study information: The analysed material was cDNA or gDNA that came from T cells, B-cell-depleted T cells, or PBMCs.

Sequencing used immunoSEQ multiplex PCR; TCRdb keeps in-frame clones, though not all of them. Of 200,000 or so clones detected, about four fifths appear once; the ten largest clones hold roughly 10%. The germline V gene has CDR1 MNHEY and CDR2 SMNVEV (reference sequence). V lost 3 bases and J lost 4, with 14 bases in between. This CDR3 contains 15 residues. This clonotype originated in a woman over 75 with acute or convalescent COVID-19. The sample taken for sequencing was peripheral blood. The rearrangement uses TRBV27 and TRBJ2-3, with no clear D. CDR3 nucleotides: TGTGCCAGCAGTTTTAAAACCGGTCAGGCAGATACGCAGTATTTT. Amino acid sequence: CASSFKTGQADTQYF.